This T cell receptor (beta chain) was recorded in a study of T cell changes during pregnancy in multiple sclerosis. Using immunoSEQ multiplex PCR, the repertoire was profiled, and TCRdb retains in-frame clones only, with some absent. The sample holds tens of thousands of clones; 88% are singletons and the top ten take around 3.2%. Germline values: CDR1 SEHNR, CDR2 FQNEAQ (reference sequence). V lost 8 bases to trimming and J lost 0 bases, with 11 bases between them. The CDR3 totals 14 residues. The chain joins TRBV7-9 to TRBJ1-3; no reliable D call. Sequences were derived from peripheral blood, sampled before pregnancy. This sequence was found in a female donor with multiple sclerosis, enrolled in a pregnancy study. The DNA of the CDR3 is TGTGCCAGCCGCGGAAGGTTCTCTGGAAACACCATATATTTT. It specifies CASRGRFSGNTIYF.